Listed below are T cell receptor beta chains from one sample, sequenced in a study of early T cells in non-severe SARS-CoV-2 infection. TCRdb re-derived calls from the 5' RACE reads in MiXCR, one entry per CDR3 protein. This table has roughly 86,000 distinct CDR3 sequences, 14% to 15% appearing once. The sequenced sample consisted of whole blood. The receptor source for this set is an adult who was a healthcare worker with PCR-confirmed SARS-CoV-2 infection or an uninfected control (not recorded which). CDR3s include the opening cysteine and the closing phenylalanine or tryptophan. Each record gives: clone size, D gene, V gene, J gene, CDR3 protein, CDR3 DNA. A D gene is named only where the DNA matches it firmly. Expanded clones are given a class, and other clones once, few, many or no size at all.

-	-	TRBV5-1	TRBJ1-4	CASSSGDATNEKLFF	TGCGCCAGCAGCTCGGGGGATGCAACTAATGAAAAACTGTTTTTT
-	TRBD1	TRBV18	TRBJ1-1	CASSPNRGRAMGTEAFF	TGTGCCAGCTCACCTAACAGGGGGCGAGCGATGGGGACTGAAGCTTTCTTT
few	-	TRBV12-3/TRBV12-4	TRBJ1-2	CASSFPGLDGYTF	TGTGCCAGCAGTTTTCCAGGGCTGGATGGCTACACCTTC
many	-	TRBV29-1	TRBJ1-1	CSVTGGGLKREAFF	TGCAGCGTGACCGGGGGGGGGCTCAAAAGGGAAGCTTTCTTT
many	TRBD1	TRBV6-6	TRBJ2-5	CASRRGGTGEETQYF	TGTGCCAGCAGAAGAGGCGGGACAGGGGAAGAGACCCAGTACTTC
few	TRBD1	TRBV7-3	TRBJ2-2	CASSPGQIPGELFF	TGTGCCAGCAGCCCGGGACAGATACCGGGAGAGCTGTTTTTT
few	-	TRBV12-3/TRBV12-4	TRBJ2-2	CASTSGPGGTGELFF	TGTGCCAGCACCTCGGGCCCTGGGGGCACCGGGGAGCTGTTTTTT
few	-	TRBV5-1	TRBJ2-5	CASSTDSEETQYF	TGCGCCAGCAGCACGGACTCAGAAGAGACCCAGTACTTC
many	-	TRBV18	TRBJ1-1	CASSTGPNTEAFF	TGTGCCAGCTCAACAGGGCCGAACACTGAAGCTTTCTTT
-	-	TRBV6-5	TRBJ2-3	CASSYKSSTDTQYF	TGTGCCAGCAGTTACAAGTCGAGCACAGATACGCAGTATTTT
-	-	TRBV29-1	TRBJ2-3	CSVVGGTSTDTQYF	TGCAGCGTTGTTGGGGGGACAAGCACAGATACGCAGTATTTT
-	TRBD1	TRBV3-1	TRBJ2-1	CASSQNPGQGSNEQFF	TGTGCCAGCAGCCAAAATCCGGGACAGGGAAGCAATGAGCAGTTCTTC
few	-	TRBV5-1	TRBJ2-3	CASSEGSADTQYF	TGCGCCAGCAGTGAAGGGTCGGCAGATACGCAGTATTTT
few	-	TRBV25-1	TRBJ2-5	CASSEASRVRETQYF	TGTGCCAGCAGTGAAGCTAGCAGGGTGAGAGAGACCCAGTACTTC
-	-	TRBV20-1	TRBJ1-2	CSAQEQGFGGYTF	TGCAGTGCCCAGGAACAGGGCTTCGGGGGCTACACCTTC
-	TRBD1	TRBV7-2	TRBJ2-1	CASSKFNRQGNEQFF	TGTGCCAGCAGCAAATTCAATCGACAGGGCAATGAGCAGTTCTTC
many	TRBD1	TRBV24-1	TRBJ2-5	CATSDSGTGEDETQYF	TGTGCCACCAGTGATTCCGGGACAGGGGAGGATGAGACCCAGTACTTC
many	TRBD1	TRBV10-1	TRBJ1-2	CASSPTGGKDGYTF	TGCGCAAGCAGTCCGACAGGGGGCAAGGATGGCTACACCTTC
few	-	TRBV5-1	TRBJ1-1	CASSLLGISSEAFF	TGCGCCAGCAGCTTGTTGGGGATCTCATCTGAAGCTTTCTTT
few	-	TRBV12-3/TRBV12-4	TRBJ1-5	CASSPQAPGDQPQHF	TGTGCCAGCAGTCCACAGGCCCCGGGCGATCAGCCCCAGCATTTT
-	-	TRBV21-1	TRBJ2-1	CASSMREQFF	TGTGCCAGCAGCATGCGTGAGCAGTTCTTC
-	-	TRBV21-1	TRBJ1-3	CASSNPAGTPGNTIYF	TGTGCCAGCAGCAATCCAGCGGGGACCCCCGGAAACACCATATATTTT
few	-	TRBV12-5	TRBJ2-2	CASGPSRGRNTGELFF	TGTGCTAGTGGACCTTCTCGGGGGCGAAACACCGGGGAGCTGTTTTTT
-	-	TRBV20-1	TRBJ2-3	CSPFEGSTDTQYF	TGCAGCCCTTTCGAGGGGAGCACAGATACGCAGTATTTT
many	-	TRBV6-1	TRBJ1-5	CASSDSEPQHF	TGTGCCAGCAGTGACTCTGAACCCCAGCATTTT
few	-	TRBV5-6	TRBJ2-6	CASSLIFGANVLTF	TGTGCCAGCAGCTTGATATTTGGGGCCAACGTCCTGACTTTC
-	-	TRBV14	TRBJ1-6	CASSQDVSYNSPLHF	TGTGCCAGCAGCCAAGACGTGTCCTATAATTCACCCCTCCACTTT
few	-	TRBV29-1	TRBJ2-1	CSVEHGYNEQFF	TGCAGCGTTGAACACGGATACAATGAGCAGTTCTTC
-	-	TRBV5-8	TRBJ1-2	CASSLLRGGYGYTF	TGTGCCAGCAGCTTGTTGAGGGGAGGCTATGGCTACACCTTC
few	-	TRBV14	TRBJ1-2	CASSQYDRSGYTF	TGTGCCAGCAGCCAGTACGACAGGTCTGGCTACACCTTC
many	TRBD1	TRBV18	TRBJ2-5	CASSPRDRGQETQYF	TGTGCCAGCTCACCACGGGACAGGGGCCAAGAGACCCAGTACTTC
few	TRBD1	TRBV2	TRBJ1-6	CASSERRTGNLRSPLHF	TGTGCCAGCAGTGAAAGAAGGACAGGGAATTTGCGGTCACCCCTCCACTTT
many	TRBD2	TRBV7-6	TRBJ2-3	CASSLIPSGQTDTQYF	TGTGCCAGCAGCCTTATCCCTAGCGGGCAGACAGATACGCAGTATTTT
-	-	TRBV18	TRBJ2-3	CASSLTGSTDTQYF	TGTGCCAGCTCACTAACGGGGTCCACAGATACGCAGTATTTT
-	-	TRBV29-1	TRBJ2-3	CSVGNGGTDTQYF	TGCAGCGTCGGCAATGGAGGCACAGATACGCAGTATTTT
few	-	TRBV7-6	TRBJ2-5	CASSRRGGETQYF	TGTGCCAGCAGCCGCCGTGGGGGTGAGACCCAGTACTTC
few	-	TRBV24-1	TRBJ1-2	CATSDSLAGDYTF	TGTGCCACCAGTGATTCACTCGCGGGAGACTACACCTTC